These 22 T cell receptor beta chains originate from one sample sequenced in a study of OX40 agonist ivuxolimab in advanced cancers. Assay: immunoSEQ multiplex PCR; the TCRdb copy retains only in-frame clones and omits some. The sample holds more than 65,000 clones, about three quarters seen once. The sequencing here drew on CD4+ or CD8+ T cells sorted from blood, taken in a trial of the OX40 agonist ivuxolimab. The receptors come from an adult with an advanced solid tumor such as melanoma, head and neck, liver or kidney cancer.

This chain uses TRBV5-6 with TRBJ2-1; TRBD1 or TRBD2 may be the D gene (5 bases each). The germline V and J ends were trimmed by 7 bases and 0 bases, with 14 bases remaining between them. The CDR3 loop spans 15 amino acids. Germline V CDR1 and CDR2: SGHDT, YYEEEE. The CDR3 spells CASLRGVNSYNEQFF. DNA for the CDR3: TGTGCCAGCCTCAGAGGGGTGAACTCCTACAATGAGCAGTTCTTC. Filled out from reference TRBV5-6 and TRBJ2-1, the complete variable domain reads DAGVTQSPTHLIKTRGQQVTLRCSPKSGHDTVSWYQQALGQGPQFIFQYYEEEERQRGNFPDRFSGHQFPNYSSELNVNALLLGDSALYLCASLRGVNSYNEQFFGPGTRLTVL.

The rearrangement uses TRBV14 and TRBJ2-1, with 7 bases fitting TRBD2. CDR3 length: 15 amino acids. Germline V gene sequence: CDR1 SGHDN, CDR2 FVKESK. V was pared by 3 bases and J by 5 bases, with 7 bases of the junction left unmatched. The DNA of the CDR3 is TGTGCCAGCAGCCACCTCCGGGACTACAACAATGAGCAGTTCTTC. Encoded protein: CASSHLRDYNNEQFF.

The V call is TRBV13, the J call TRBJ2-3; TRBD2 aligns across 11 bases. Germline CDR1 PRHDT, CDR2 FYEKMQ (reference sequence). The junction had 2 bases not matched to a gene; V was cut back by 0 bases and J by 0 bases. The CDR3 runs 17 residues. The CDR3 DNA reads as TGTGCCAGCAGCTTAGGGGGACTAGCGGCTAGCACAGATACGCAGTATTTT. Translation: CASSLGGLAASTDTQYF.

For this clone: At one end the junction does not follow the germline gene, possibly because of a read error. This chain uses TRBV6-5 with TRBJ2-3, with TRBD2 matching over 14 bases. The CDR3 is 15 amino acids. Germline lookup yields CDR1 MNHEY and CDR2 SVGAGI. The chain's CDR3 is CASSDSTSGGATQYF. The CDR3 nucleotides read TGTGCCAGCAGTGACTCGACTAGCGGGGGGGCTACGCAGTATTTT.

V is TRBV7-3 and J is TRBJ1-1; 7 nucleotides align to TRBD1. CDR3 length: 15 residues. CDR1 is SGHTA and CDR2 is FQGTGA in the germline V gene. The V gene end was trimmed by 5 bases and the J gene end by 5 bases; junction bases not matched to a gene: 11. The CDR3 is CASSEGGAGGTEAFF. The DNA for the CDR3 is TGTGCCAGCAGCGAAGGGGGCGCTGGGGGTACTGAAGCTTTCTTT.

The chain has TRBV19 and TRBJ2-1; D could derive from TRBD1 or TRBD2 (5 bases each). Germline V gene lookup returns CDR1 LNHDA and CDR2 SQIVND (reference sequence). V was trimmed by 0 bases and J by 4 bases, leaving 13 bases between them. This CDR3 spans 16 amino acids. CDR3 in amino acids: CASSIDRSGRYNEQFF. The CDR3 DNA sequence: TGTGCCAGTAGTATAGATAGGTCGGGGCGGTACAATGAGCAGTTCTTC.

V usage is TRBV11-2 and J usage is TRBJ2-3; 8 bases line up with TRBD1. The CDR3 spans 11 residues. With V trimmed by 11 bases and J by 4 bases, 2 bases remained unmatched. From germline, CDR1 is SGHAT and CDR2 FQNNGV. CDR3: CALRGPDTQYF. The CDR3 DNA is TGTGCCCTCAGGGGGCCAGATACGCAGTATTTT. Complete variable domain (other parts from reference TRBV11-2 and TRBJ2-3): EAGVAQSPRYKIIEKRQSVAFWCNPISGHATLYWYQQILGQGPKLLIQFQNNGVVDDSQLPKDRFSAERLKGVDSTLKIQPAKLEDSAVYLCALRGPDTQYFGPGTRLTVL.

The V gene is TRBV27, the J gene TRBJ1-1, with D maybe TRBD1 (5 bases). Germline values: CDR1 MNHEY, CDR2 SMNVEV (reference sequence). Trimming cost V 7 bases and J 4 bases, with 13 bases left between them. The CDR3 is 13 residues long. The CDR3 DNA is TGTGCCAGCACCCCTTTGGGGGTCACTGAAGCTTTCTTT. This sequence encodes CASTPLGVTEAFF.

The chain couples TRBV7-2 to TRBJ2-1; 10 nucleotides agree with TRBD2. V dropped 5 bases and J dropped 0; count of bases not matched to a gene: 7. Germline CDR1 SGHTA, CDR2 FQGNSA. The CDR3 covers 17 residues. The CDR3, as DNA: TGTGCCAGCAGCCTCAGGACTAGCGGCCTCTCCTACAATGAGCAGTTCTTC. It is translated as CASSLRTSGLSYNEQFF.

The chain uses TRBV7-2 and TRBJ1-3, with D possibly matching TRBD1 (6 bases). This CDR3 contains 17 residues. The germline V gene encodes CDR1 SGHTA and CDR2 FQGNSA. V gave up 1 base and J gave up 0 bases, with 13 bases separating them. The DNA of the CDR3 is TGTGCCAGCAGCTTAGAGTTGGCAGGGGTCTCTGGAAACACCATATATTTT. Its translation is CASSLELAGVSGNTIYF.

This clone is a singleton in its sample. The chain employs TRBV7-3 and TRBJ2-1; 12 bases are a match to TRBD2. Germline V gives CDR1 SGHTA, CDR2 FQGTGA. This CDR3 region has 17 residues. The J segment lost 8 bases and the V segment lost 2 bases, leaving 10 bases of the junction unmatched. The CDR3 loop reads CASSLFLAGGREDEQFF. DNA of the CDR3: TGTGCCAGCAGCTTATTCCTAGCGGGGGGGCGTGAGGATGAGCAGTTCTTC.

The rearrangement links TRBV19 to TRBJ2-1, with D perhaps matching TRBD1 (6 bases). The V end lost 3 bases, the J end lost 0 bases, and 12 bases lay between the germline ends. The CDR3 spans 16 residues. Germline-derived CDR1 and CDR2 are LNHDA and SQIVND (reference sequence). CDR3 sequence (DNA): TGTGCCAGTAGTATGGTGGGCAGGGGCTCCTACAATGAGCAGTTCTTC. Encoded protein: CASSMVGRGSYNEQFF.

V usage is TRBV18 and J usage is TRBJ2-5; 10 positions agree with TRBD1. This CDR3 has 16 residues. V lost 3 bases, J lost 2 bases, and 6 bases stayed unmatched. Looked up from germline, CDR1 is KGHSH and CDR2 is LQKENI. The CDR3 here is CASSPRGTGAQETQYF. CDR3 DNA: TGTGCCAGCTCACCGCGTGGGACAGGGGCGCAAGAGACCCAGTACTTC. The full variable domain, in which reference TRBV18 and TRBJ2-5 provide the parts outside the CDR3, is NAGVMQNPRHLVRRRGQEARLRCSPMKGHSHVYWYRQLPEEGLKFMVYLQKENIIDESGMPKERFSAEFPKEGPSILRIQQVVRGDSAAYFCASSPRGTGAQETQYFGPGTRLLVL.

Comments on this clone: Other DNA sequences in this specimen translate into the identical CDR3. The chain links TRBV7-9 to TRBJ1-2; a weak D match, TRBD1 (6 bases). Trimming shortened V by 5 bases and J by 4 bases, and 8 bases separated the two germline ends. The germline V gene encodes CDR1 SEHNR and CDR2 FQNEAQ (reference sequence). This CDR3 has 12 residues. CDR3 coding DNA: TGTGCCAGCAGCCTGGACAGCTATGGCTACACCTTC. It encodes CASSLDSYGYTF.

This rearrangement joins TRBV6-5 to TRBJ1-4; D not certain. Germline CDR1 and CDR2: MNHEY and SVGAGI. The CDR3 has 13 residues. With 4 bases removed from V and 5 bases from J, the gap between germline ends came to 8 bases. This CDR3 is CASSFRGNEKLFF. The CDR3 bases are TGTGCCAGCAGTTTCAGAGGGAATGAAAAACTGTTTTTT.

V gene TRBV6-6 combines with J gene TRBJ1-2, with 11 bases fitting TRBD1. This CDR3 comprises 12 residues. Trimming took 2 bases from V and 12 from J; bases not matched to a gene: 2. From germline, CDR1 is MNHNY and CDR2 SVGAGI (reference sequence). This chain's CDR3 is CASSYGTGGDTF. The CDR3 nucleotides are TGTGCCAGCAGTTACGGGACAGGGGGGGACACCTTC.

The V gene is TRBV11-2, the J gene TRBJ1-1; perhaps TRBD1 as D (5 bases). The germline gives CDR1 SGHAT, CDR2 FQNNGV. This CDR3 comprises 16 residues. Trimming took 5 bases from V and 0 from J, leaving 16 bases between them. CDR3 sequence: CASSTGPWVVNTEAFF. CDR3 in DNA: TGTGCCAGCAGCACAGGACCCTGGGTCGTGAACACTGAAGCTTTCTTT.

The chain links TRBV4-3 to TRBJ2-5; 13 bases are a match to TRBD2. Germline CDR1 reads LGHNA; CDR2 reads YSLEER. This CDR3 comprises 16 residues. V was clipped by 0 bases and J by 5 bases; unmatched bases: 3. CDR3 coding DNA: TGCGCCAGCAGCCAAGAGACTAGCGGGAGGTTGGAGACCCAGTACTTC. Encoded protein: CASSQETSGRLETQYF.

The CDR3 loop reads CASSLTGGANEQYF. As DNA, the CDR3 is TGTGCCAGCAGCCTCACAGGGGGCGCGAACGAGCAGTACTTC. V is TRBV7-2 and J is TRBJ2-7; 9 bases are shared with TRBD1. Trimming cost V 5 bases and J 5 bases; bases outside gene matches: 7. The CDR3 length is 14 residues. Germline CDR1 SGHTA, CDR2 FQGNSA.

This clone was picked up a small number of times. The rearrangement links TRBV7-2 to TRBJ1-3; a weak D match, TRBD1 (5 bases). The CDR3 has 15 amino acids. Germline CDR1 reads SGHTA; CDR2 reads FQGNSA. V lost 1 base and J lost 0, with 7 bases in between. This CDR3 reads CASSLGTHSGNTIYF. In DNA form, the CDR3 reads TGTGCCAGCAGCTTAGGGACACACTCTGGAAACACCATATATTTT.

This chain connects TRBV18 to TRBJ1-1; D is uncertain. The V gene's germline CDR1 is KGHSH and CDR2 LQKENI. V lost 0 bases to trimming and J lost 5 bases, with 16 bases between them. This CDR3 has 16 amino acids. The CDR3 DNA reads TGTGCCAGCTCACCACCGAGGGTGGTTCGAGAGACTGAAGCTTTCTTT. Protein product: CASSPPRVVRETEAFF.

The sample holds one count of this clone. The J gene is TRBJ1-1, the V gene TRBV11-2; unclear D gene. Germline CDR1 reads SGHAT; CDR2 reads FQNNGV. This CDR3 comprises 14 residues. V gave up 5 bases and J gave up 1 base, with 11 bases separating them. The CDR3 nucleotides are TGTGCCAGCAGCCTAAGACCGAAGAACACTGAAGCTTTCTTT. This codes for CASSLRPKNTEAFF.